These 8 T cell receptor beta chains originate from one sample sequenced in a study of control samples from healthy donors and cancer patients. Clones were read by immunoSEQ multiplex PCR, and TCRdb kept only the in-frame ones, dropping some. This repertoire shows approximately 150,000 clones, roughly 88% found once; its top ten account for less than 2%. Material for sequencing was blood. All receptors derive from a man between 18 and 35 years old in good health.

The V call is TRBV9, the J call TRBJ2-1, with unresolved D. Deletions cut 3 bases from V and 4 bases from J, with 17 bases between. CDR3 size: 16 residues. Germline loops: CDR1 SGDLS, CDR2 YYNGEE. CDR3 sequence (DNA): TGTGCCAGCAGCGGGTCTGGCCCCCGTTCTTACAATGAGCAGTTCTTC. This translates into CASSGSGPRSYNEQFF.

The V gene is TRBV6-1, the J gene TRBJ1-1; D unclear. V shed 3 bases and J shed 1 base, with 15 bases lying between them. CDR1 is MNHNS and CDR2 is SASEGT in the germline V gene. This CDR3 contains 16 residues. The CDR3 region is CASSDNFGTPNTEAFF. The CDR3 region has the DNA TGTGCCAGCAGTGATAATTTCGGCACACCGAACACTGAAGCTTTCTTT.

The rearrangement uses TRBV28 and TRBJ2-7, with D hard to call. Germline V gene data show CDR1 as MDHEN and CDR2 as SYDVKM. With 5 bases removed from V and 3 bases from J, the gap between germline ends came to 2 bases. This CDR3 is 10 amino acids long. The CDR3 reads CASSLYEQYF. The DNA for the CDR3 is TGTGCCAGCAGTCTCTACGAGCAGTACTTC.

This chain joins TRBV7-3 and TRBJ2-1; D not certain. The CDR3 consists of 13 residues. CDR1 and CDR2 from the germline V gene are SGHTA and FQGTGA. Trimming cost V 0 bases and J 5 bases, with 5 bases left between them. CDR3 amino acids: CASSLTWDNEQFF. The CDR3 DNA reads as TGTGCCAGCAGCTTAACGTGGGACAATGAGCAGTTCTTC.

The chain links TRBV6-1 to TRBJ2-1; 10 bases fit TRBD1. Germline CDR1 is MNHNS and CDR2 is SASEGT. CDR3 length: 16 amino acids. V dropped 0 bases and J dropped 8; count of bases not matched to a gene: 7. The chain's CDR3 is CASSEARGDRGYEQFF. DNA of the CDR3: TGTGCCAGCAGTGAAGCCCGAGGGGACAGGGGCTATGAGCAGTTCTTC.

The chain recombines TRBV15 with TRBJ2-2; 10 bases fit TRBD2. Trimming took 3 bases from V and 0 from J; bases not matched to a gene: 4. CDR3 length: 17 amino acids. Germline V lookup: CDR1 LNHNV, CDR2 YYDKDF (reference sequence). CDR3 nucleotide sequence: TGTGCCACCAGCAGGTTTACTAGCGGGGCGAACACCGGGGAGCTGTTTTTT. It codes for CATSRFTSGANTGELFF.

The chain combines TRBV5-1 with TRBJ2-2, with a possible D match to TRBD2 (5 bases). The CDR3 consists of 15 residues. Trimming left V 3 bases short and J 5 bases short, with 14 bases between. Looked up from germline, CDR1 is SGHRS and CDR2 is YFSETQ. CDR3 bases: TGCGCCAGCAGCTCAGCGGTCCCTGGGACCGGGGAGCTGTTTTTT. Its protein is CASSSAVPGTGELFF.

The chain uses TRBV11-1 and TRBJ2-1, with TRBD2 matching over 8 bases. In germline, CDR1 is SGHAT, CDR2 FQDESV (reference sequence). V trimming: 4 bases; J trimming: 8 bases; junction bases outside the gene matches: 4. This CDR3 contains 13 residues. The chain's CDR3 is CASSSGLEDEQFF. In DNA form, the CDR3 reads TGTGCCAGCAGCTCGGGACTAGAAGATGAGCAGTTCTTC.